This is a list of T cell receptor beta chains from one sample in a study of blood T cell repertoires in COVID-19. Assay: immunoSEQ multiplex PCR; the TCRdb copy retains only in-frame clones and omits some. The sample lists 240,000 or so clones, around 84% occurring once. Sequencing was carried out using peripheral blood. All receptors derive from a woman younger than 35 with acute or convalescent COVID-19. Both conserved end residues are part of each CDR3. Each record gives: CDR3 DNA, CDR3 protein, D gene, clone size, J gene, V gene. A D gene is named only where the DNA matches it firmly. Part of the rows lack a size; the others show once, few, many or a class for expanded clones.

cdr3_nt: TGTGCCACCAGCACCCTACGGGAGATTTACACTGAAGCTTTCTTT
cdr3_aa: CATSTLREIYTEAFF
d_call: -
clone_size: -
j_call: TRBJ1-1
v_call: TRBV15

cdr3_nt: TGTGCCAGCAGCTCTGAGGGAGGCTACACCTTC
cdr3_aa: CASSSEGGYTF
d_call: -
clone_size: -
j_call: TRBJ1-2
v_call: TRBV7-9

cdr3_nt: TGTGCCATCTCGCGGACAGGGGGTTCCAACTATGGCTACACCTTC
cdr3_aa: CAISRTGGSNYGYTF
d_call: TRBD1
clone_size: -
j_call: TRBJ1-2
v_call: TRBV6-5

cdr3_nt: TGTGCCAGCAGCTTGTTTGCGGGGGCTGGAAACACCATATATTTT
cdr3_aa: CASSLFAGAGNTIYF
d_call: -
clone_size: few
j_call: TRBJ1-3
v_call: TRBV5-4

cdr3_nt: TGTGCCAGTAGTACCTCAGGGACAGCAAGCAATCAGCCCCAGCATTTT
cdr3_aa: CASSTSGTASNQPQHF
d_call: TRBD1
clone_size: -
j_call: TRBJ1-5
v_call: TRBV19

cdr3_nt: TGTGCCAGCTCACCAGTGGCCCAACACTACGAGCAGTACTTC
cdr3_aa: CASSPVAQHYEQYF
d_call: -
clone_size: -
j_call: TRBJ2-7
v_call: TRBV18

cdr3_nt: TGTGCCAGCACTACGACTAGCGGGAGCACCGGGGAGCTGTTTTTT
cdr3_aa: CASTTTSGSTGELFF
d_call: TRBD2
clone_size: -
j_call: TRBJ2-2
v_call: TRBV2

cdr3_nt: TGTGCCAGCAATGCCGGGACTAGCGGCAAAGAGACCCAGTACTTC
cdr3_aa: CASNAGTSGKETQYF
d_call: TRBD2
clone_size: -
j_call: TRBJ2-5
v_call: TRBV6-5

cdr3_nt: TGTGCCACCAGTGCTAGCCAAACCCAAGAGACCCAGTACTTC
cdr3_aa: CATSASQTQETQYF
d_call: -
clone_size: -
j_call: TRBJ2-5
v_call: TRBV24-1

cdr3_nt: TGTGCCAGCGGACAACAGGGGGGGCTCTACGAGCAGTACTTC
cdr3_aa: CASGQQGGLYEQYF
d_call: -
clone_size: -
j_call: TRBJ2-7
v_call: TRBV2

cdr3_nt: TGTGCCAGCAGCTTCAGGGGAGGGGCTAGCACAGATACGCAGTATTTT
cdr3_aa: CASSFRGGASTDTQYF
d_call: -
clone_size: -
j_call: TRBJ2-3
v_call: TRBV13

cdr3_nt: TGTGCCAGCAGCTTGGCGCTTGGACAGGGGCGTAATTCACCCCTCCACTTT
cdr3_aa: CASSLALGQGRNSPLHF
d_call: TRBD1
clone_size: -
j_call: TRBJ1-6
v_call: TRBV5-6

cdr3_nt: TGTGCCAGCAGTGAATGGGGAGGGGACTATGGCTACACCTTC
cdr3_aa: CASSEWGGDYGYTF
d_call: -
clone_size: -
j_call: TRBJ1-2
v_call: TRBV25-1

cdr3_nt: TGTGCCAGCAGCTTAATCTCCCGGCGTGCAGGGAATGGCTACACCTTC
cdr3_aa: CASSLISRRAGNGYTF
d_call: -
clone_size: -
j_call: TRBJ1-2
v_call: TRBV7-8

cdr3_nt: TGCGCCAGCAGCTTTAGCGGGGGGAGCTCCTACGAGCAGTACTTC
cdr3_aa: CASSFSGGSSYEQYF
d_call: TRBD2
clone_size: -
j_call: TRBJ2-7
v_call: TRBV5-1

cdr3_nt: TGCAGCGTAATGAGCGGGATCCAGTCCTACAATGAGCAGTTCTTC
cdr3_aa: CSVMSGIQSYNEQFF
d_call: TRBD2
clone_size: -
j_call: TRBJ2-1
v_call: TRBV29-1

cdr3_nt: TGTGCCAGCAGTGAAAGACAGGGACAATTTCAGCCCCAGCATTTT
cdr3_aa: CASSERQGQFQPQHF
d_call: TRBD1
clone_size: -
j_call: TRBJ1-5
v_call: TRBV6-1

cdr3_nt: TGTGCCAGCAGTGTCGGGACAGGGGCAAGGGGCGAGCAGTACTTC
cdr3_aa: CASSVGTGARGEQYF
d_call: TRBD1
clone_size: -
j_call: TRBJ2-7
v_call: TRBV25-1

cdr3_nt: TGCGCCAGCAGCTTTAGCGGGACAATCAGCCAGACCCAGTACTTC
cdr3_aa: CASSFSGTISQTQYF
d_call: TRBD2
clone_size: -
j_call: TRBJ2-5
v_call: TRBV5-1